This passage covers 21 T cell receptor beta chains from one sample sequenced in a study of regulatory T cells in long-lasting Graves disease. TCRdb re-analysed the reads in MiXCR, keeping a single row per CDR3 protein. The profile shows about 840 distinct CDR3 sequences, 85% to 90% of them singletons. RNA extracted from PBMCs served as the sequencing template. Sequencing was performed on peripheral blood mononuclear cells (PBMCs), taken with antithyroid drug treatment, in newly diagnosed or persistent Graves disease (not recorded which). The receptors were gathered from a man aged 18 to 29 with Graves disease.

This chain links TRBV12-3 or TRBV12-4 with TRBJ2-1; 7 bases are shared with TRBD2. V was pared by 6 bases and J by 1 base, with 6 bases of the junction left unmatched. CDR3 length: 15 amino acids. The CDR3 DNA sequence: TGTGCCAGCAGGCCCAGCGGGACGTCCTACAATGAGCAGTTCTTC. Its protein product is CASRPSGTSYNEQFF.

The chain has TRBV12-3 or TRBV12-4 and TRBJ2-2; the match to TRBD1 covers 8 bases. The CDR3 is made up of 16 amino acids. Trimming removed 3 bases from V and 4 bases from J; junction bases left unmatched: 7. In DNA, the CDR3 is TGTGCCAGCAGTTTGGACCGGGACAGGCCCACCGGGGAGCTGTTTTTT. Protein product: CASSLDRDRPTGELFF.

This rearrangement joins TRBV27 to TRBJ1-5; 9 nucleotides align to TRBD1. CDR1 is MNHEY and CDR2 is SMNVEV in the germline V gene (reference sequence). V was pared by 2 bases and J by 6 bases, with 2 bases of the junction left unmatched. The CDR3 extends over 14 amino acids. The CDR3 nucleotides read TGTGCCAGCAGTTTAAGACAGGGGGGTCAGCCCCAGCATTTT. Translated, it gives CASSLRQGGQPQHF.

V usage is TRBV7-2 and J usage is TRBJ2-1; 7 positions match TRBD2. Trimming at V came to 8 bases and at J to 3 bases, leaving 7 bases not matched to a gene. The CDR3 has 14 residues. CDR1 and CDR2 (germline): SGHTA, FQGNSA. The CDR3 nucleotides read TGTGCCAGCTCTAGGGGAGGGTACTACAATGAGCAGTTCTTC. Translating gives CASSRGGYYNEQFF.

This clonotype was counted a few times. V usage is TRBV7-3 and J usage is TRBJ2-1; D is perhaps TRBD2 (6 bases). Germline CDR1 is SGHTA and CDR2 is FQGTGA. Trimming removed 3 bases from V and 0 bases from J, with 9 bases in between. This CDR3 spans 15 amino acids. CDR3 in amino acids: CASSFQAGSYNEQFF. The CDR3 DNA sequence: TGTGCCAGCAGCTTTCAAGCGGGCTCCTACAATGAGCAGTTCTTC.

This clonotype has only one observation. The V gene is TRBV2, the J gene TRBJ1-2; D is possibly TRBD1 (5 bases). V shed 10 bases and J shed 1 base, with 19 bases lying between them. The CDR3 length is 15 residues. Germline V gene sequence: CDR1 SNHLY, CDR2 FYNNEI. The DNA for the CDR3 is TGTGCCACCCCGCCCCCGGGGCAGGGTAACTATGGCTACACCTTC. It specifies CATPPPGQGNYGYTF.

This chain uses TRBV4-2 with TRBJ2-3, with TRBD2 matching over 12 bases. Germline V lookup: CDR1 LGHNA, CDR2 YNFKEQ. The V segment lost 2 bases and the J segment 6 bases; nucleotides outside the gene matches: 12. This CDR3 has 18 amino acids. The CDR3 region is CASSQQLAGGHPRDTQYF. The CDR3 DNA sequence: TGTGCCAGCAGCCAACAGCTAGCGGGAGGGCATCCAAGGGATACGCAGTATTTT.

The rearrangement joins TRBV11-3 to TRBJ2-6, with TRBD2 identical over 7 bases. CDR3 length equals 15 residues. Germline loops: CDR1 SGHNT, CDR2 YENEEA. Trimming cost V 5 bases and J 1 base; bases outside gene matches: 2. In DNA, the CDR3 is TGTGCCAGCAGCCCCGGGGGGTCTGGGGCCAACGTCCTGACTTTC. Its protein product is CASSPGGSGANVLTF.

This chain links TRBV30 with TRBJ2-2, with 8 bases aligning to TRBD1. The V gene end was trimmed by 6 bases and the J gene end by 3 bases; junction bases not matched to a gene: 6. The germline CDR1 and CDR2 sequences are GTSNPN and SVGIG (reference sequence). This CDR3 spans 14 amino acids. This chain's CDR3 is CACPDRVDTGELFF. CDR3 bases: TGTGCCTGCCCGGACAGGGTCGACACCGGGGAGCTGTTTTTT.

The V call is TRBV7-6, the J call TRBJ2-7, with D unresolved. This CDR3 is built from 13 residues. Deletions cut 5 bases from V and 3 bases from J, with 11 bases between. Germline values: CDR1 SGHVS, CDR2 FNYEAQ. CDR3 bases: TGTGCCAGCAGCGCAGGACCTAACTACGAGCAGTACTTC. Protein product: CASSAGPNYEQYF.

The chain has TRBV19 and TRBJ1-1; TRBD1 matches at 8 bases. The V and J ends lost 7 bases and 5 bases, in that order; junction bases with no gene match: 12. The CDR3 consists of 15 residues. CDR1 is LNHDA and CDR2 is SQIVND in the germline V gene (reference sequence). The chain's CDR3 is CASIRGNRGWTEAFF. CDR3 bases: TGTGCCAGTATCCGTGGAAACAGGGGGTGGACTGAAGCTTTCTTT. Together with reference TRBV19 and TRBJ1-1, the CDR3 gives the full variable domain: DGGITQSPKYLFRKEGQNVTLSCEQNLNHDAMYWYRQDPGQGLRLIYYSQIVNDFQKGDIAEGYSVSREKKESFPLTVTSAQKNPTAFYLCASIRGNRGWTEAFFGQGTRLTVV.

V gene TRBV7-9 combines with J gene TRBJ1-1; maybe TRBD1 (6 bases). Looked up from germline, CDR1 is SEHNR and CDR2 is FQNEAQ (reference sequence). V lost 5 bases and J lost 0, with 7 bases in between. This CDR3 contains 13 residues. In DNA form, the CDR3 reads TGTGCCAGCAGCCGGACAGTGAACACTGAAGCTTTCTTT. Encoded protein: CASSRTVNTEAFF.

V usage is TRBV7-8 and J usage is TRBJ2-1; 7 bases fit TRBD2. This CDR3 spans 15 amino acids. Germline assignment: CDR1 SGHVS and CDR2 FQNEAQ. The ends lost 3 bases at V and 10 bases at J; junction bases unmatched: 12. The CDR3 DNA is TGTGCCAGCAGCTTCAACCGGGACTACAGGCCGGAGCAGTTCTTC. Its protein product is CASSFNRDYRPEQFF.

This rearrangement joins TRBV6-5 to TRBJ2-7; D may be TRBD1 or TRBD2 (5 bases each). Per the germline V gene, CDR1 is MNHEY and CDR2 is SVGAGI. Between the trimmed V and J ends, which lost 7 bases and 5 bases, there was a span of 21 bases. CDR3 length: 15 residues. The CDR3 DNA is TGTGCCAGCATTACGCGAAGACTGAGAGGGGACGAGCAGTACTTC. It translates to CASITRRLRGDEQYF.

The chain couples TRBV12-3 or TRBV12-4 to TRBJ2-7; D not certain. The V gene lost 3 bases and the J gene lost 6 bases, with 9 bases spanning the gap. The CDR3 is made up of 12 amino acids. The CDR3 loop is CASSLRLGEQYF. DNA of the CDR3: TGTGCCAGCAGTTTGAGGTTAGGCGAGCAGTACTTC.

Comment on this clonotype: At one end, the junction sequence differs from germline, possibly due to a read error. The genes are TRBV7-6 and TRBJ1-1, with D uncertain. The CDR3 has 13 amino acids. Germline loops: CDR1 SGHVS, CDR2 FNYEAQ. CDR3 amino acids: CASTLGKNTEAFF. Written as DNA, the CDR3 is TGTGCCAGCACCTTAGGAAAGAACACTGAAGCTTTCTTT.

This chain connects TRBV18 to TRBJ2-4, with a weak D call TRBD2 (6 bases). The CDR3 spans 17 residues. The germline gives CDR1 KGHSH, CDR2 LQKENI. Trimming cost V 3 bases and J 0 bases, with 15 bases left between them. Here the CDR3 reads CASSPDSGKLAKNIQYF. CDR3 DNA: TGTGCCAGCTCACCGGATAGCGGAAAACTAGCCAAAAACATTCAGTACTTC.

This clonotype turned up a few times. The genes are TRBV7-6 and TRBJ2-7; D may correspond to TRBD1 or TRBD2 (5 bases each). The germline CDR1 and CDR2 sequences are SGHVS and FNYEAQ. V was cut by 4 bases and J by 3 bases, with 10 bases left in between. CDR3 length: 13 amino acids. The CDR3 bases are TGTGCCAGCAGCTCGGGACCAAACTACGAGCAGTACTTC. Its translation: CASSSGPNYEQYF.

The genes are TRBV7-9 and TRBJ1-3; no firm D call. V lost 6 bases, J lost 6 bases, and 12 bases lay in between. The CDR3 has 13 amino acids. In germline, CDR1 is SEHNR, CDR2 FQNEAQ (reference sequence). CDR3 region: CASRKDQENTIYF. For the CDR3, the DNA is TGTGCCAGCAGAAAAGACCAGGAAAACACCATATATTTT.

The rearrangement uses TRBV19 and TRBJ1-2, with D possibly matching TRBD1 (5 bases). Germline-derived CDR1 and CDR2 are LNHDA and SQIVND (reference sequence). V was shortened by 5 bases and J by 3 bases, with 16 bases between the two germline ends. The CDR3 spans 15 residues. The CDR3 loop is CASSHPPGGDYGYTF. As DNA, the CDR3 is TGTGCCAGTAGTCACCCACCCGGGGGGGACTATGGCTACACCTTC.

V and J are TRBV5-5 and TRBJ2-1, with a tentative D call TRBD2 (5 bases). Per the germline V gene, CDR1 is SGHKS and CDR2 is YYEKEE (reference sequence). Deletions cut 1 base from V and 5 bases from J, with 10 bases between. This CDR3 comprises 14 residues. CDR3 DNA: TGTGCCAGCAGCTTGTGGCGGGCCAACAATGAGCAGTTCTTC. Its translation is CASSLWRANNEQFF.